This passage covers 20 T cell receptor beta chains from one sample sequenced in a study of blood T cell repertoires in COVID-19. Produced via immunoSEQ multiplex PCR; TCRdb's table is partial and in-frame only. The sample has about 420,000 clones, approximately 90% seen once; the top ten hold 0.8% to 1%. Sequencing was performed on peripheral blood. These receptor sequences come from a young man with COVID-19, enrolled during active disease.

This rearrangement joins TRBV2 to TRBJ2-6; 7 bases match TRBD1. J lost 6 bases, V lost 7 bases, and 12 bases had no gene match. Per germline, CDR1 SNHLY and CDR2 FYNNEI. The CDR3 is 16 amino acids. CDR3 region: CASIYRWGQSANVLTF. The CDR3 coding sequence is TGTGCCAGCATTTACCGCTGGGGACAGTCGGCCAACGTCCTGACTTTC. The variable domain in full, with the rest retrieved from reference TRBV2 and TRBJ2-6, is EPEVTQTPSHQVTQMGQEVILRCVPISNHLYFYWYRQILGQKVEFLVSFYNNEISEKSEIFDDQFSVERPDGSNFTLKIRSTKLEDSAMYFCASIYRWGQSANVLTFGAGSRLTVL.

The chain joins TRBV27 to TRBJ2-1; D uncertain. CDR3 length: 13 residues. Germline CDR1 reads MNHEY; CDR2 reads SMNVEV (reference sequence). The germline V and J ends were trimmed by 7 bases and 3 bases, with 10 bases remaining between them. The chain's CDR3 is CASKQKYYNEQFF. The CDR3 bases are TGTGCCAGCAAACAAAAGTACTACAATGAGCAGTTCTTC.

DNA for the CDR3: TGTGCCAGCAGTTACAGGGGAAGGCAGCGCGACGAGCAGTACTTC. As protein: CASSYRGRQRDEQYF. The chain links TRBV6-5 to TRBJ2-7, with D perhaps TRBD1 (5 bases). Trimming pared 2 bases from V and 5 bases from J, leaving 16 bases between. CDR1 MNHEY and CDR2 SVGAGI come from the germline V gene. This CDR3 is built from 15 residues.

This chain uses TRBV6-5 with TRBJ2-2; D is perhaps TRBD1 (5 bases). The CDR3 has 15 amino acids. CDR1 is MNHEY and CDR2 is SVGAGI in the germline V gene. V lost 6 bases and J lost 6, with 17 bases in between. The chain's CDR3 is CASRKGAYGAGELFF. Here the CDR3 DNA reads TGTGCCAGCAGAAAAGGGGCATATGGGGCCGGGGAGCTGTTTTTT.

The chain uses TRBV3-1 (or the pseudogene TRBV3-2) and TRBJ2-7, with TRBD1 matching over 11 bases. Per germline, CDR1 LGHDT and CDR2 YNNKEL (reference sequence). This CDR3 contains 19 residues. Unmatched junction bases numbered 12, after V lost 0 bases and J lost 2 bases. The CDR3 loop is CASSQEWRTGGVGTYEQYF. The CDR3 DNA reads TGTGCCAGCAGCCAAGAGTGGCGGACAGGGGGCGTAGGGACCTACGAGCAGTACTTC.

The chain recombines TRBV7-9 with TRBJ2-1, with TRBD2 as a possible D gene (6 bases). This CDR3 has 15 residues. Per germline, CDR1 SEHNR and CDR2 FQNEAQ (reference sequence). Deletions cut 5 bases from V and 4 bases from J, with 15 bases between. The CDR3: CASSNSGSPYNEQFF. Written as DNA, the CDR3 is TGTGCCAGCAGCAATAGCGGCTCGCCTTACAATGAGCAGTTCTTC.

This clone was detected ten times or more. The chain has TRBV2 and TRBJ2-2, with D maybe TRBD2 (6 bases). The CDR3 is made up of 15 amino acids. The germline V gene encodes CDR1 SNHLY and CDR2 FYNNEI. V was cut by 4 bases and J by 7 bases, with 16 bases left in between. The DNA for the CDR3 is TGTGCCAGCAGTGGGGGGGTCCCGGGAGTCGGGGAGCTGTTTTTT. This gives the protein CASSGGVPGVGELFF.

V usage is TRBV7-2 and J usage is TRBJ2-3; unclear D gene. Trimming stripped 7 bases from V and 0 bases from J, with 14 bases between. The CDR3 spans 15 residues. Per germline, CDR1 SGHTA and CDR2 FQGNSA. The CDR3 sequence is CASIGYEFSTDTQYF. For the CDR3, the DNA is TGTGCCAGCATCGGGTATGAATTTAGCACAGATACGCAGTATTTT.

The rearrangement joins TRBV5-6 to TRBJ2-7, with TRBD1 matching 8 bases. Germline values: CDR1 SGHDT, CDR2 YYEEEE. V shed 1 base, J shed 4 bases, and the junction held 7 bases outside the gene matches. This CDR3 comprises 15 residues. CDR3 residues: CASSLTTGEVYEQYF. CDR3 DNA sequence: TGTGCCAGCAGCTTGACGACAGGGGAGGTTTACGAGCAGTACTTC. The full variable domain, rest sourced from reference TRBV5-6 and TRBJ2-7, is DAGVTQSPTHLIKTRGQQVTLRCSPKSGHDTVSWYQQALGQGPQFIFQYYEEEERQRGNFPDRFSGHQFPNYSSELNVNALLLGDSALYLCASSLTTGEVYEQYFGPGTRLTVT.

V and J are TRBV30 and TRBJ2-1; TRBD2 agrees at 9 bases. The V segment lost 1 base and the J segment 5 bases; nucleotides outside the gene matches: 6. There are 15 residues in the CDR3. The germline V gene encodes CDR1 GTSNPN and CDR2 SVGIG (reference sequence). CDR3 amino acids: CAWSGEAGGHNEQFF. Here the CDR3 DNA reads TGTGCCTGGAGTGGGGAGGCGGGAGGGCACAATGAGCAGTTCTTC.

The chain links TRBV6-5 to TRBJ2-7; 9 bases align to TRBD1. Looked up from germline, CDR1 is MNHEY and CDR2 is SVGAGI. V gave up 6 bases and J gave up 5 bases; unmatched junction bases: 8. The CDR3 totals 14 residues. CDR3 amino acids: CASRLRDRVHEQYF. CDR3 DNA sequence: TGTGCCAGCAGACTCCGGGACAGGGTTCACGAGCAGTACTTC.

This clone was counted many times. This sequence joins TRBV9 and TRBJ2-5, with a possible D match to TRBD1 (6 bases). The V gene's germline CDR1 is SGDLS and CDR2 YYNGEE. The CDR3 totals 15 residues. Trimming took off 0 bases at V and 4 bases at J, with 13 bases between the two ends. CDR3 DNA sequence: TGTGCCAGCAGCGTAGACGCAGGGGAGATAGAGACCCAGTACTTC. This translates into CASSVDAGEIETQYF.

This rearrangement joins TRBV7-2 to TRBJ1-5; TRBD1 is a possible D gene (6 bases). V was shortened by 1 base and J by 4 bases, with 11 bases between the two germline ends. From germline, CDR1 is SGHTA and CDR2 FQGNSA. This CDR3 comprises 15 residues. CDR3 in DNA: TGTGCCAGCAGCTTAGTCGGGGGGCCTAATCAGCCCCAGCATTTT. This gives the protein CASSLVGGPNQPQHF. The full variable domain, in which reference TRBV7-2 and TRBJ1-5 provide the parts outside the CDR3, is GAGVSQSPSNKVTEKGKDVELRCDPISGHTALYWYRQSLGQGLEFLIYFQGNSAPDKSGLPSDRFSAERTGGSVSTLTIQRTQQEDSAVYLCASSLVGGPNQPQHFGDGTRLSIL.

The genes are TRBV4-1 and TRBJ2-1; 7 bases agree with TRBD2. J was trimmed by 3 bases and V by 7 bases; bases with no gene match: 12. This CDR3 is built from 16 residues. Germline CDR1 MGHRA, CDR2 YSYEKL. Here the CDR3 DNA reads TGCGCCAGCACCAACAAGGAGAGCGGGGTCTACAATGAGCAGTTCTTC. Amino acid sequence: CASTNKESGVYNEQFF.

The rearrangement links TRBV2 to TRBJ2-1; 9 positions match TRBD2. Germline V gene lookup returns CDR1 SNHLY and CDR2 FYNNEI. This CDR3 region has 14 residues. J gave up 2 bases and V 7 bases, and 3 bases lay outside the gene matches. CDR3 amino acids: CASKLAGAYNEQFF. The DNA of the CDR3 is TGTGCCAGCAAGTTAGCGGGGGCCTACAATGAGCAGTTCTTC.

J is TRBJ2-1 and V is TRBV19; TRBD1 matches 8 bases. The V gene's germline CDR1 is LNHDA and CDR2 SQIVND (reference sequence). This CDR3 is built from 16 residues. Trimming removed 5 bases from V and 7 bases from J; junction bases left unmatched: 13. The CDR3 DNA reads as TGTGCCAGTAGTTTCAACAGGGGGACCGCCAAAAATGAGCAGTTCTTC. Protein product: CASSFNRGTAKNEQFF.

The chain joins TRBV24-1 to TRBJ2-5; D gene ambiguous. The ends were cut back, 10 bases at V and 7 bases at J, with 9 bases in the middle. The CDR3 contains 10 residues. Germline V gives CDR1 KGHDR, CDR2 SFDVKD. The CDR3 reads CATLSWTQYF. CDR3 sequence (DNA): TGTGCCACACTCTCTTGGACCCAGTACTTC.

A word on this clone: The same CDR3 also results from other DNA sequences found in this sample. The J gene is TRBJ1-5, the V gene TRBV19; 7 bases match TRBD1. This CDR3 has 13 residues. CDR1 LNHDA and CDR2 SQIVND come from the germline V gene (reference sequence). With 8 bases clipped from V and 4 bases from J, the junction kept 5 bases outside the gene matches. In nucleotides, the CDR3 is TGTGCCAGTTCGGGACAGCCTAATCAGCCCCAGCATTTT. This sequence encodes CASSGQPNQPQHF.

This clone was counted a single time. The V and J genes are TRBV29-1 and TRBJ2-1; weak D call: TRBD1 (5 bases). Germline assignment: CDR1 SQVTM and CDR2 ANQGSEA. The germline V and J ends were trimmed by 7 bases and 3 bases, with 16 bases remaining between them. The CDR3 loop spans 14 amino acids. Here the CDR3 DNA reads TGCAGCGCCCCCTGGGGCAGAGGCTACAATGAGCAGTTCTTC. Translated: CSAPWGRGYNEQFF.

V is TRBV15 and J is TRBJ2-7, with TRBD1 matching 7 bases. Germline V gives CDR1 LNHNV, CDR2 YYDKDF (reference sequence). Losses at the gene ends were 0 bases for V and 3 bases for J; bases not matched to a gene: 8. This CDR3 has 16 amino acids. The CDR3 loop reads CATSRDLRQGSYEQYF. In nucleotides, the CDR3 is TGTGCCACCAGCAGAGATCTTCGACAGGGTAGCTACGAGCAGTACTTC. Filled out from reference TRBV15 and TRBJ2-7, the complete variable domain reads DAMVIQNPRYQVTQFGKPVTLSCSQTLNHNVMYWYQQKSSQAPKLLFHYYDKDFNNEADTPDNFQSRRPNTSFCFLDIRSPGLGDTAMYLCATSRDLRQGSYEQYFGPGTRLTVT.